Listed below are T cell receptor beta chains from one sample, sequenced in a study of T cells in Graves' hyperthyroidism and ophthalmopathy. TCRdb reprocessed the multiplex PCR reads via MiXCR and lists one record per CDR3 protein. Of 300,000 to 450,000 distinct CDR3 sequences in the sample, roughly 14% were seen once. The sequencing input was blood. The receptors derive from a woman aged 55-69 years with Graves' hyperthyroidism. CDR3s include the opening cysteine and the closing phenylalanine or tryptophan.

J,V,CDR3
TRBJ2-7,TRBV11-2,CASSLDGGYEQYF
TRBJ2-7,TRBV10-3,CAISELGLGTSYEQYF
TRBJ2-7,TRBV7-8,CASKPGLAGRSYEQYF
TRBJ1-1,TRBV2,CASNQQGLNTEAFF
TRBJ1-1,TRBV11-2,CASSLDLGSTEAFF
TRBJ2-7,TRBV6-1,CASRDPGQGYNEQYF
TRBJ2-7,TRBV28,CASSFGQGGRPQQYF
TRBJ2-2,TRBV7-9,CASSFRGNTGELFF
TRBJ2-2,TRBV20-1,CSARDAGELFF
TRBJ1-2,TRBV19,CASSIRPRGNNGYTF
TRBJ1-2,TRBV7-2,CASSSGQGADGYTF
TRBJ2-5,TRBV11-2,CASSPRMYGQETQYF
TRBJ1-2,TRBV12-3/TRBV12-4,CASSLAGGINYGYTF
TRBJ1-5,TRBV6-5,CASSYSLGFGQPQHF
TRBJ2-3,TRBV5-1,CASSATGTQRSTDTQYF
TRBJ2-1,TRBV3-1,CASSQPRSGRKWWNEQFF
TRBJ2-3,TRBV13,CASSLHSGLGTDTQYF
TRBJ2-3,TRBV20-1,CSATTGSTDTQYF
TRBJ2-2,TRBV19,CASRTLGELFF
TRBJ2-2,TRBV6-9,CASSFFVQDRPLLGNTGELFF
TRBJ2-3,TRBV7-9,CASSPNRGTDTQYF
TRBJ2-7,TRBV15,CATSSGQWSSYEQYF
TRBJ2-1,TRBV12-3/TRBV12-4,CASSATSGRANEQFF
TRBJ2-7,TRBV6-1,CASSEGTALRQYF
TRBJ2-5,TRBV9,CASSPTWGLQETQYF
TRBJ2-1,TRBV11-2,CASSLDRGGQRYNEQFF
TRBJ1-1,TRBV20-1,CSAQTLMNTEAFF
TRBJ2-7,TRBV27,CASSERMVAGESYEQYF
TRBJ2-7,TRBV5-8,CASSTDRGRHYEQYF
TRBJ2-2,TRBV18,CASPTGNGELFF
TRBJ2-2,TRBV12-3/TRBV12-4,CASSTTGWGTGELFF
TRBJ1-1,TRBV30,CAWRQDSLNTEAFF
TRBJ2-3,TRBV24-1,CATSDLTGTDTQYF
TRBJ1-1,TRBV5-1,CASSLGWTEAFF
TRBJ2-5,TRBV10-3,CAIRDDRGMETQYF
TRBJ1-4,TRBV5-6,CASSLLASSNEKLFF
TRBJ1-6,TRBV6-1,CASSAGRGSPLHF
TRBJ2-5,TRBV6-2/TRBV6-3,CANKPGQGTEAQYF
TRBJ2-3,TRBV18,CASSPPSQGWIMGTDTQYF
TRBJ2-1,TRBV29-1,CSVEGLANNEQFF
TRBJ2-3,TRBV12-3/TRBV12-4,CASSLRRRGDTQYF
TRBJ2-1,TRBV6-1,CASRLALDVGKQFF
TRBJ1-5,TRBV5-6,CASSLGQGLQPQHF
TRBJ2-7,TRBV20-1,CSARIGAYEQYF
TRBJ1-4,TRBV11-3,CASSLGTGRSATNEKLFF
TRBJ1-2,TRBV6-1,CASSETGTSGYTF
TRBJ1-6,TRBV12-3/TRBV12-4,CASIQGYGSPLHF
TRBJ2-5,TRBV6-1,CASQTQETQYF
TRBJ2-1,TRBV7-8,CASSTIAVKGNEQFF
TRBJ1-4,TRBV11-3,CASSLRTGPEKLFF